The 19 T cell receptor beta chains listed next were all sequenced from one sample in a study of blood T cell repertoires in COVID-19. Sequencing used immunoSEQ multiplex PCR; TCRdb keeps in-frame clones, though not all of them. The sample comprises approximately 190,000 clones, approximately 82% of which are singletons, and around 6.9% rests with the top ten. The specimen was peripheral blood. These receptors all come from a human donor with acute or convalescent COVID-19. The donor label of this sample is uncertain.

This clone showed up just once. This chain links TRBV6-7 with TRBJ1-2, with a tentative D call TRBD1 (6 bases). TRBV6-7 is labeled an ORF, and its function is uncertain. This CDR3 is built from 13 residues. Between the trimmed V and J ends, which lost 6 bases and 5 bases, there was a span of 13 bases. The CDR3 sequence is CASRTGRGYGYTF. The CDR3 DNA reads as TGTGCCAGCAGGACCGGCAGGGGATATGGCTACACCTTC.

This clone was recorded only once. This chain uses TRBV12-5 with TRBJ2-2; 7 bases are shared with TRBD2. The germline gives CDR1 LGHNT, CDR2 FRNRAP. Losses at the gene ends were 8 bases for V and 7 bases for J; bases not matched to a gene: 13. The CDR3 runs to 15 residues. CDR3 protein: CASRRGGTGGGELFF. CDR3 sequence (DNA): TGTGCTAGTCGTCGCGGGGGAACTGGGGGCGGGGAGCTGTTTTTT.

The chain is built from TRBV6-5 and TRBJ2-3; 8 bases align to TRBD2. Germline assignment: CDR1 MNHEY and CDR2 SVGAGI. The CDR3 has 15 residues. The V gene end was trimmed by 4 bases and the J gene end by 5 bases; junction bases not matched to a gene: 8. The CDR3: CASSLSGGAGDTQYF. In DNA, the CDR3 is TGTGCCAGCAGTTTAAGCGGGGGAGCCGGAGATACGCAGTATTTT.

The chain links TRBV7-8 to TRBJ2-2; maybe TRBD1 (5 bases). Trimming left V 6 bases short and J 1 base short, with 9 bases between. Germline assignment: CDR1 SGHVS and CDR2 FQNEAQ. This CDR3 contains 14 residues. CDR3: CASSTQGNTGELFF. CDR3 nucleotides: TGTGCCAGCAGTACCCAGGGGAACACCGGGGAGCTGTTTTTT.

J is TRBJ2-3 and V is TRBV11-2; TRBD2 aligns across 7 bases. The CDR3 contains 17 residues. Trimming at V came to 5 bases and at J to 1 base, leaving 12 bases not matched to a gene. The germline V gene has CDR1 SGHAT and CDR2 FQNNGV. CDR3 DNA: TGTGCCAGCAGCAAGGCCCCTAGCGGATGGGGCACAGATACGCAGTATTTT. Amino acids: CASSKAPSGWGTDTQYF.

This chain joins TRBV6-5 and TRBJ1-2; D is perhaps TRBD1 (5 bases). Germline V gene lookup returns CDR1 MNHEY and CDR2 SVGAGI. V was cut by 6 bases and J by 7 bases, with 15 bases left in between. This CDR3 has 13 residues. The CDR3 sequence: CASRGTAGVGYTF. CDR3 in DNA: TGTGCCAGCAGAGGGACCGCGGGGGTTGGCTACACCTTC.

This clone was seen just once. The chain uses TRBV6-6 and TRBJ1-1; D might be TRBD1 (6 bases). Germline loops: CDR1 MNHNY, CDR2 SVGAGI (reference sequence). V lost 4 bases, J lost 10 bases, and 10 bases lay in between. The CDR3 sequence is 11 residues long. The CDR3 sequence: CASSSGQRAFF. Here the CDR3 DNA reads TGTGCCAGCAGTTCCGGACAGAGAGCTTTCTTT.

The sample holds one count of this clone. The CDR3 protein is CASRLGTLGEAFF. The CDR3 nucleotides are TGTGCCAGCAGGTTGGGGACATTGGGTGAAGCTTTCTTT. The chain recombines TRBV6-6 with TRBJ1-1, with D possibly matching TRBD1 (6 bases). This CDR3 spans 13 amino acids. The V end lost 6 bases, the J end lost 7 bases, and 15 bases lay between the germline ends. Germline V gene sequence: CDR1 MNHNY, CDR2 SVGAGI (reference sequence).

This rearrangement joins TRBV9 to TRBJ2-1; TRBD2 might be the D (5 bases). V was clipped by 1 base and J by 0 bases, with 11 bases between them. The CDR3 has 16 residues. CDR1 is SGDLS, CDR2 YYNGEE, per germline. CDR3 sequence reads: CASSVPRAGSYNEQFF. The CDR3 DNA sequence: TGTGCCAGCAGCGTACCCCGCGCGGGCTCCTACAATGAGCAGTTCTTC.

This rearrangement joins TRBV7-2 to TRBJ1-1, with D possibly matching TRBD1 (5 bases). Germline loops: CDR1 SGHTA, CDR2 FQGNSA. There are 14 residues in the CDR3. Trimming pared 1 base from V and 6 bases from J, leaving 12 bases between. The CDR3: CASSLVGAEPEAFF. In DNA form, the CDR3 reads TGTGCCAGCAGCTTAGTTGGGGCAGAGCCTGAAGCTTTCTTT. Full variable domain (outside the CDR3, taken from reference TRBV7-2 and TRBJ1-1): GAGVSQSPSNKVTEKGKDVELRCDPISGHTALYWYRQSLGQGLEFLIYFQGNSAPDKSGLPSDRFSAERTGGSVSTLTIQRTQQEDSAVYLCASSLVGAEPEAFFGQGTRLTVV.

CDR3 nucleotides: TGTGCCACCAGCAGAGGAGGGTTGGGAGCCCCGACTTACAATGAGCAGTTCTTC. This codes for CATSRGGLGAPTYNEQFF. The V and J genes are TRBV15 and TRBJ2-1; possible D gene TRBD2, 5 bases. Trimming took 1 base from V and 4 from J, leaving 20 bases between them. Germline assignment: CDR1 LNHNV and CDR2 YYDKDF (reference sequence). CDR3 size: 18 residues.

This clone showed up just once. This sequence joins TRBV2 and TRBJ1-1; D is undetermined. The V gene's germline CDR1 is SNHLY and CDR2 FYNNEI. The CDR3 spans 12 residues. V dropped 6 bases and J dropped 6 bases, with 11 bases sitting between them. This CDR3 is CASRASFAEAFF. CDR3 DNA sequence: TGTGCCAGCAGAGCGTCATTCGCTGAAGCTTTCTTT.

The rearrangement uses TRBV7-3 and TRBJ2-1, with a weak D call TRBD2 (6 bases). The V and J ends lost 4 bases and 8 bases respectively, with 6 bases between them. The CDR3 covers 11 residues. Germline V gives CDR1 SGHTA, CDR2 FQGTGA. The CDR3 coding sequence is TGTGCCAGCAGCTCTAGCGATGAGCAGTTCTTC. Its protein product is CASSSSDEQFF.

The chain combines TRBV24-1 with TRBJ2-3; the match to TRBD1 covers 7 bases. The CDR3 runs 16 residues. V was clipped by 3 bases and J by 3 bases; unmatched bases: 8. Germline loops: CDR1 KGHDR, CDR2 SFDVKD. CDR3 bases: TGTGCCACCAGTGATCCCTACAGGGGTGGTACAGATACGCAGTATTTT. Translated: CATSDPYRGGTDTQYF.

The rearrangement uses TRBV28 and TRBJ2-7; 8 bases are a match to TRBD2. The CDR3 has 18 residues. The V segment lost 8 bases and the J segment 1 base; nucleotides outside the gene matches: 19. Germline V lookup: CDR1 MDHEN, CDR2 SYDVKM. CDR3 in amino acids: CASGLTGANLAGSYEQYF. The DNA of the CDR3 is TGTGCCAGCGGATTGACGGGGGCAAATTTAGCGGGATCCTACGAGCAGTACTTC.

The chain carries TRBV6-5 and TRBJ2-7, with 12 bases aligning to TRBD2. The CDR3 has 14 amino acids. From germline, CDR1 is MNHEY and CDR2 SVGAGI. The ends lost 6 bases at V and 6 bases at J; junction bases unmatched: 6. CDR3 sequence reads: CASRGTSGYREQYF. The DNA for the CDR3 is TGTGCCAGCAGGGGGACTAGCGGGTATCGCGAGCAGTACTTC.

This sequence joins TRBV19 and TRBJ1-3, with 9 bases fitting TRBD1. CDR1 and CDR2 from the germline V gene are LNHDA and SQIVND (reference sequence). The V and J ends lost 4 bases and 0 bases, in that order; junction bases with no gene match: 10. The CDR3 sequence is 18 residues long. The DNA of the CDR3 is TGTGCCAGTAGTAGCCCCGCCTCGACAGGGGGCTCTGGAAACACCATATATTTT. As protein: CASSSPASTGGSGNTIYF.

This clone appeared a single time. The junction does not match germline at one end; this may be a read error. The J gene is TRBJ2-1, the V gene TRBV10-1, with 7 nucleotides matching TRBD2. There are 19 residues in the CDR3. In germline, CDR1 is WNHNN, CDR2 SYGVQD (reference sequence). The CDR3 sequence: CATSTKTSLGTKRDNEQFF. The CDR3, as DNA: TGCGCCACCAGTACCAAAACAAGTTTAGGGACTAAACGGGACAATGAGCAGTTCTTC.

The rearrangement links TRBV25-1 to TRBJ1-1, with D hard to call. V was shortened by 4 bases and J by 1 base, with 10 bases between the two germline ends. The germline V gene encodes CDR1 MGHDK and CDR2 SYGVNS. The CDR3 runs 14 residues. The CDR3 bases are TGTGCCAGCAGTGGAGGGATAGGGAACACTGAAGCTTTCTTT. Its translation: CASSGGIGNTEAFF.